Each of the 13 T cell receptor beta chains below was sequenced from the same sample in a study of T cells in Graves' hyperthyroidism and ophthalmopathy (dated by TCRdb to the late 2010s). The library was prepared using multiplex PCR. These reads were obtained on an Illumina HiSeq 2000. TCR beta CDR3 regions were amplified from RNA transcripts. The first round of RT-PCR for the TCR CDR3 was performed with the HTBI primer set and the Qiagen OneStep RT-PCR kit. TCRdb reran the public reads through fastp at Q25 and MiXCR, keeping productive beta chains. Identical CDR3 protein sequences are pooled into one entry, listed with their most common genes and DNA. This sample comprises 550,000 to 850,000 distinct CDR3 sequences, around 20% of them detected only once. The ten largest account for 16% of the sample. Sequencing was carried out using blood. All receptors derive from a woman between 45 and 60 years old with Graves' hyperthyroidism that later progressed to Graves' ophthalmopathy.

This clonotype has at least ten counts. This chain connects TRBV7-2 to TRBJ1-4; 8 nucleotides align to TRBD1. Germline loops: CDR1 SGHTA, CDR2 FQGNSA. V shed 5 bases, J shed 5 bases, and the junction held 7 bases outside the gene matches. This CDR3 comprises 15 residues. CDR3 sequence: CASSVDRAPNEKLFF. Written as DNA, the CDR3 is TGTGCCAGCAGCGTGGACAGGGCCCCAAATGAAAAACTGTTTTTT.

This clonotype has more than one count but fewer than ten. The chain is built from TRBV6-6 and TRBJ2-1; D unclear. This CDR3 spans 11 amino acids. V was trimmed by 3 bases and J by 14 bases, leaving 11 bases between them. CDR1 and CDR2 from the germline V gene are MNHNY and SVGAGI (reference sequence). This chain's CDR3 is CASSYSAVEFF. The CDR3 DNA sequence: TGTGCCAGCAGTTATTCGGCTGTGGAGTTCTTC.

This clonotype was seen ten or more times. At one of its ends the junction is not consistent with the germline gene, which may arise from a read error. J is TRBJ1-1 and V is TRBV5-1, with D unclear. Germline values: CDR1 SGHRS, CDR2 YFSETQ. The length of the CDR3 is 13 residues. The CDR3 DNA reads as TGTGCCAGCAGCTTAGAGGGGAACACTGAAGCTTTCTTT. This codes for CASSLEGNTEAFF.

In its sample, this clonotype was seen a few times. The chain recombines TRBV19 with TRBJ2-1, with 8 bases that match TRBD1. Germline assignment: CDR1 LNHDA and CDR2 SQIVND (reference sequence). The V gene end was trimmed by 7 bases and the J gene end by 8 bases; junction bases not matched to a gene: 10. This CDR3 spans 14 amino acids. The CDR3 coding sequence is TGTGCCAGTACATCCCGGGACAGGCTTGATGAGCAGTTCTTC. Translation: CASTSRDRLDEQFF.

CDR3 sequence: CSADSYSGANVLTF. CDR3 sequence (DNA): TGCAGTGCCGACAGTTACTCTGGGGCCAACGTCCTGACTTTC. The chain has TRBV20-1 and TRBJ2-6; D is perhaps TRBD1 (5 bases). Germline V gene data show CDR1 as DFQATT and CDR2 as SNEGSKA (reference sequence). V lost 6 bases and J lost 0, with 9 bases in between. This CDR3 is built from 14 residues.

About this clonotype itself: Just one base apart from a much larger clone, this may be a read error. CDR3 residues: CSASKTGTGKGNEQFF. The CDR3 DNA is TGCAGTGCTAGCAAGACCGGGACAGGGAAGGGCAATGAGCAGTTCTTC. V usage is TRBV20-1 and J usage is TRBJ2-1; 9 nucleotides agree with TRBD1. Trimming took 3 bases from V and 6 from J; bases not matched to a gene: 12. The CDR3 totals 16 residues. From germline, CDR1 is DFQATT and CDR2 SNEGSKA (reference sequence).

The chain employs TRBV7-9 and TRBJ1-6; TRBD1 might be the D (5 bases). Germline values: CDR1 SEHNR, CDR2 FQNEAQ (reference sequence). Between the trimmed V and J ends, which lost 5 bases and 9 bases, there was a span of 14 bases. The CDR3 is 14 amino acids. CDR3 DNA: TGTGCCAGCAGCGGAGACAGAGCCGGTTCACCCCTCCACTTT. The encoded protein is CASSGDRAGSPLHF.

This clonotype was counted between two and nine times. J is TRBJ1-5 and V is TRBV19; D possibly corresponds to TRBD1 (5 bases). CDR1 and CDR2 from the germline V gene are LNHDA and SQIVND (reference sequence). The CDR3 is 15 residues long. Trimming pared 7 bases from V and 3 bases from J, leaving 16 bases between. The CDR3 DNA sequence: TGTGCCAGTACCCCTGGGGGAGGGTTCAATCAGCCCCAGCATTTT. Residues: CASTPGGGFNQPQHF. The full variable domain, with the rest looked up from reference TRBV19 and TRBJ1-5, is DGGITQSPKYLFRKEGQNVTLSCEQNLNHDAMYWYRQDPGQGLRLIYYSQIVNDFQKGDIAEGYSVSREKKESFPLTVTSAQKNPTAFYLCASTPGGGFNQPQHFGDGTRLSIL.

Remarks on this clonotype: One end of the junction does not line up with germline, which may come from a read error. The chain recombines TRBV20-1 with TRBJ1-2, with D hard to call. Germline V gives CDR1 DFQATT, CDR2 SNEGSKA (reference sequence). This CDR3 has 11 residues. The CDR3 DNA reads as TGCAGTGTTAGGACCAGCTATGGCGACACCTTC. The encoded protein is CSVRTSYGDTF.

This rearrangement joins TRBV9 to TRBJ1-2; 7 positions match TRBD1. Germline CDR1 SGDLS, CDR2 YYNGEE. The junction had 4 bases not matched to a gene; V was cut back by 2 bases and J by 0 bases. This CDR3 has 15 residues. The CDR3 nucleotides are TGTGCCAGCAGCGTCGGGACAGCCGCTAACTATGGCTACACCTTC. This codes for CASSVGTAANYGYTF.

This clonotype appeared many times. The V and J genes are TRBV30 and TRBJ1-4; D gene unclear. The CDR3 sequence is 12 residues long. V shed 1 base and J shed 7 bases, with 7 bases lying between them. Germline V gene lookup returns CDR1 GTSNPN and CDR2 SVGIG (reference sequence). The CDR3 nucleotides are TGTGCCTGGAGTGAAAAGGTTGAAAAACTGTTTTTT. It encodes CAWSEKVEKLFF.

This clonotype was seen only a few times. V is TRBV5-4 and J is TRBJ2-7, with D uncertain. The germline V gene encodes CDR1 SGHNT and CDR2 YYREEE (reference sequence). This CDR3 is built from 15 residues. The V and J ends lost 4 bases and 4 bases respectively, with 18 bases between them. The CDR3 DNA sequence: TGTGCCAGCAGCCCCGGTTCGGGTCCTCGTTACGAGCAGTACTTC. It encodes CASSPGSGPRYEQYF.

This clonotype was counted many times. This chain's CDR3 is CASSSRDRGLETQYF. CDR3 DNA sequence: TGTGCCAGCAGCTCCCGGGACAGGGGTTTAGAGACCCAGTACTTC. The chain combines TRBV7-2 with TRBJ2-5, with TRBD1 matching over 10 bases. Trimming removed 4 bases from V and 4 bases from J; junction bases left unmatched: 6. The CDR3 length is 15 residues. Germline V CDR1 and CDR2: SGHTA, FQGNSA.